This T cell receptor (beta chain) stems from a study of Ad26.COV2.S vaccination and SARS-CoV-2 variants. The study, taken as a whole, reports: Researchers reported similar non-spike TCR breadth in vaccine and placebo recipients.

Concerning this clone: Antigen unknown.

Data came from immunoSEQ multiplex PCR; TCRdb stores just in-frame clones and leaves some out. The table lists 87,000 or so clones, roughly 84% of them singletons, with more than 15% in the top ten. The CDR3 contains 14 residues. V was shortened by 7 bases and J by 7 bases, with 18 bases between the two germline ends. Per the germline V gene, CDR1 is KGHDR and CDR2 is SFDVKD. The V call is TRBV24-1, the J call TRBJ1-2; D is uncertain. This specimen consisted of peripheral blood, obtained after recovery from COVID-19. The clonotype originates from a human donor who had recovered from COVID-19. The CDR3 region has the DNA TGTGCCACCAGCAAGAACGGGGTTTACTCTGGCTACACCTTC. It translates to CATSKNGVYSGYTF.